This entry is about one T cell receptor (beta chain). Its antigen is still unknown. PCR was performed a second time for 7 to 11 cycles using a sample-barcoded 5' primer and a J-beta primer mix. There were at least 3 million CDR3-containing paired-end reads obtained from each sample. TCRdb fed the 5' RACE reads into MiXCR, producing one record per CDR3 protein. The sample consists of roughly 1.4 million distinct CDR3 sequences, 45% to 70% of them appearing once. This record belongs to a study of blood T cells in healthy people across ages. General observations from the study: A conclusive naive versus antigen-experienced comparison was prevented by the unsorted PBMCs. The unknown donor CMV status may have confounded expanded clonotype changes. Roughly linear age-related decline in beta diversity appeared, significant by age approximately 40.

This CDR3 is 14 amino acids long. The chain employs TRBV12-3 or TRBV12-4 and TRBJ2-7, with D perhaps matching TRBD2 (6 bases). The end of the DNA fits TRBJ2-5 better, so the J call may be wrong. The sample was blood. The TCR comes from a man aged 18 to 29 in good health. The DNA of the CDR3 is TGTGCCAGCAGTTTAGGCGGGAATGGAGAGACCCAGTACTTC. The encoded protein is CASSLGGNGETQYF.